This TCR beta chain was documented in a study of CD8 T cells in ankylosing spondylitis. This CDR3 has 15 amino acids. Losses at the gene ends were 5 bases for V and 1 base for J; bases not matched to a gene: 5. Per germline, CDR1 SGHRS and CDR2 YFSETQ. For TCR beta, libraries came from quantitative 5'-RACE with molecular barcodes. TCRdb itself ran the 5' RACE reads through MiXCR, one entry per CDR3 protein. The sample lists fewer than 200,000 distinct CDR3 sequences, around 17% occurring once. V is TRBV5-1 and J is TRBJ1-1; 10 bases are a match to TRBD1. Sequencing was carried out using blood, either unsorted or a sorted T cell fraction (not recorded which). This receptor was taken from a male donor with ankylosing spondylitis or in good health (not recorded which). CDR3 DNA sequence: TGCGCCAGCAGATACCGGGACAGGGGGAACACTGAAGCTTTCTTT. Translating gives CASRYRDRGNTEAFF. Filled out from reference TRBV5-1 and TRBJ1-1, the complete variable domain reads KAGVTQTPRYLIKTRGQQVTLSCSPISGHRSVSWYQQTPGQGLQFLFEYFSETQRNKGNFPGRFSGRQFSNSRSEMNVSTLELGDSALYLCASRYRDRGNTEAFFGQGTRLTVV.